A selection of T cell receptor beta chains follows, all from one sample in a study of prognosis after radiotherapy for stage I lung cancer. In TCRdb, the multiplex PCR reads were re-called with MiXCR into one record per CDR3 protein. The data hold over 11,000 distinct CDR3 sequences, with approximately 30% observed a single time. Sample: PBMCs, taken before or after stereotactic body radiation therapy (not recorded which). These receptors all come from a donor over 45 with non-small cell lung cancer. The CDR3 runs from the conserved cysteine through the conserved F or W. The D gene is left open where the match is weak. Size is omitted from some rows. Given values are once, few, many or a class for expanded clones.

cdr3_aa cdr3_nt d_call clone_size cdr3_length j_call v_call
CACSGPDIGGNEQFF TGTGCCTGCAGTGGTCCCGACATTGGGGGCAATGAGCAGTTCTTC NA NA 15 TRBJ2-1 TRBV2
CASSGDRAQNTGELFF TGTGCCAGCAGCGGTGACAGGGCTCAGAACACCGGGGAGCTGTTTTTT TRBD1 many 16 TRBJ2-2 TRBV9
CASKEGHPTGTDTQYF TGTGCCAGCAAGGAAGGGCATCCGACTGGCACAGATACGCAGTATTTT NA NA 16 TRBJ2-3 TRBV7-6
CSASVASGGQETQYF TGCAGTGCTAGTGTGGCTAGCGGGGGCCAAGAGACCCAGTACTTC TRBD2 many 15 TRBJ2-5 TRBV20-1
CASSREGQPGEKLFF TGTGCCAGCAGCCGAGAGGGACAGCCGGGTGAAAAACTGTTTTTT TRBD1 many 15 TRBJ1-4 TRBV11-2
CASSETGGSYNEQFF TGTGCCAGCAGTGAAACGGGAGGGTCGTACAATGAGCAGTTCTTC TRBD2 medium-sized 15 TRBJ2-1 TRBV25-1
CASSLLATNEKLFF TGTGCCAGCAGCTTATTGGCAACTAATGAAAAACTGTTTTTT NA NA 14 TRBJ1-4 TRBV7-8
CASSVEQGSYNEQFF TGTGCCAGCAGCGTAGAACAGGGCTCCTACAATGAGCAGTTCTTC NA many 15 TRBJ2-1 TRBV9
CASSYQVLTQYF TGTGCCAGCAGCTACCAGGTACTTACACAGTATTTT NA many 12 TRBJ2-3 TRBV7-9
CASSGTNKNIQYF TGTGCCAGTTCCGGGACGAATAAAAACATTCAGTACTTC NA many 13 TRBJ2-4 TRBV19
CASSQLRAGEPDTQYF TGTGCCAGCAGTCAATTGAGGGCAGGGGAGCCAGATACGCAGTATTTT NA many 16 TRBJ2-3 TRBV25-1
CASSLGGPISGANVLTF TGTGCCAGCAGTCTGGGGGGGCCCATCTCTGGGGCCAACGTCCTGACTTTC NA medium-sized 17 TRBJ2-6 TRBV6-4
CASSLGTVNYGYTF TGTGCCAGCAGCCTTGGGACGGTTAACTATGGCTACACCTTC NA many 14 TRBJ1-2 TRBV3-1
CASHLGNRFNEKLFF TGTGCCAGCCATCTAGGTAACCGGTTTAATGAAAAACTGTTTTTT NA many 15 TRBJ1-4 TRBV6-1
CASSLGVDTYEQYF TGTGCCAGCAGTTTAGGGGTAGATACCTACGAGCAGTACTTC NA medium-sized 14 TRBJ2-7 TRBV27
CSATVTGTQETQYF TGCAGTGCAACCGTTACAGGGACCCAAGAGACCCAGTACTTC NA NA 14 TRBJ2-5 TRBV20-1
CASTFGAGNTEAFF TGTGCCAGCACCTTTGGTGCGGGTAACACTGAAGCTTTCTTT NA many 14 TRBJ1-1 TRBV12-3/TRBV12-4
CASEGAGANVLTF TGTGCCTCGGAGGGGGCTGGGGCCAACGTCCTGACTTTC NA NA 13 TRBJ2-6 TRBV30
CASNPGAGTGASYEQYF TGTGCCAGCAACCCCGGGGCGGGGACAGGTGCTTCCTACGAGCAGTACTTC TRBD1 NA 17 TRBJ2-7 TRBV11-1
CASPRRGHAEQYF TGTGCCAGCCCCCGGCGGGGCCACGCGGAGCAGTACTTC NA NA 13 TRBJ2-7 TRBV28
CASSYSIGGGLAGELSF TGTGCCAGCAGTTACTCGATCGGGGGGGGCCTGGCCGGGGAGCTGTCTTTT TRBD2 few 17 TRBJ2-2 TRBV6-5
CASSEPGFCAENIQYF TGTGCCAGCAGTGAACCCGGGTTCTGTGCCGAAAACATTCAGTACTTC NA NA 16 TRBJ2-4 TRBV6-2/TRBV6-3
CASFSGSRNEQFF TGTGCCAGTTTTAGCGGGAGTAGAAATGAGCAGTTCTTC TRBD2 NA 13 TRBJ2-1 TRBV27
CASSQAVLGTQYF TGTGCCAGCAGCCAAGCGGTCCTCGGTACGCAGTATTTT NA many 13 TRBJ2-3 TRBV14
CQQVEPIKETQYF TGCCAGCAGGTTGAGCCCATTAAAGAGACCCAGTACTTC NA NA 13 TRBJ2-5 TRBV7-6
CASSRSGTTGELFF TGTGCCAGCAGTCGAAGCGGGACAACCGGGGAGCTGTTTTTT NA medium-sized 14 TRBJ2-2 TRBV3-1
CASSKGLAGYEQFF TGCGCCAGCAGCAAGGGACTAGCGGGGTATGAGCAGTTCTTC TRBD2 medium-sized 14 TRBJ2-1 TRBV5-1
CSAGDQRGDTDTQYF TGCAGTGCTGGGGATCAGCGGGGAGACACAGATACGCAGTATTTT TRBD2 NA 15 TRBJ2-3 TRBV20-1
CASSRSGLAGYQETQYF TGTGCCAGCAGTCGATCGGGACTAGCGGGGTACCAAGAGACCCAGTACTTC TRBD2 medium-sized 17 TRBJ2-5 TRBV6-1
CASSYRKAVRSNTGELFF TGTGCCAGCAGTTACCGCAAGGCGGTCAGATCCAACACCGGGGAGCTGTTTTTT NA NA 18 TRBJ2-2 TRBV6-5
CASSFGGPGHVNEKLFF TGTGCCAGCAGCTTTGGGGGGCCGGGACATGTAAATGAAAAACTGTTTTTT NA NA 17 TRBJ1-4 TRBV7-8
CASSLEGGSSYEQYF TGTGCCAGCAGCTTAGAGGGGGGGAGCTCCTACGAGCAGTACTTC NA many 15 TRBJ2-7 TRBV7-6
CASKGGGETQYF TGCGCCAGCAAAGGGGGGGGGGAGACCCAGTACTTC NA many 12 TRBJ2-5 TRBV5-1